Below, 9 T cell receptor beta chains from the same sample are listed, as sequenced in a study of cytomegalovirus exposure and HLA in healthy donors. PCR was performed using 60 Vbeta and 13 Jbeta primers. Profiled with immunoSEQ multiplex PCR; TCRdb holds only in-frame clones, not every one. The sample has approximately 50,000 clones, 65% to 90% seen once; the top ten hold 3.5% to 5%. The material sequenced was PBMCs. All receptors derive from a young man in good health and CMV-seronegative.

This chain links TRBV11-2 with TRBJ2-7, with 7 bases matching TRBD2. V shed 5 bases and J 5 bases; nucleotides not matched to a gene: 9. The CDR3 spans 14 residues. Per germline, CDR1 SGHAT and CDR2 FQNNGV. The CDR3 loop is CASSPRTGGNEQYF. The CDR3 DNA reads TGTGCCAGCAGCCCGCGGACGGGGGGAAACGAGCAGTACTTC.

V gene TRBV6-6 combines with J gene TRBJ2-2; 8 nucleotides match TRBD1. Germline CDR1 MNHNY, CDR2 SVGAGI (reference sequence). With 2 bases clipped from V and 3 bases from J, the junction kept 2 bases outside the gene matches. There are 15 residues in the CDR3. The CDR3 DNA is TGTGCCAGCAGTTACGTACAGGGGGACACCGGGGAGCTGTTTTTT. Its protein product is CASSYVQGDTGELFF.

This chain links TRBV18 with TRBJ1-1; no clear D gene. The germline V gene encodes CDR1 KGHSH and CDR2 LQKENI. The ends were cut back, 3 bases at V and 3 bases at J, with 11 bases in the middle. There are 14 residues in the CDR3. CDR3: CASSPPGRDTEAFF. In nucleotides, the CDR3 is TGTGCCAGCTCACCCCCGGGAAGGGACACTGAAGCTTTCTTT.

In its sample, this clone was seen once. The CDR3 sequence is CASSLGGGRTDTQYF. The CDR3 nucleotides are TGTGCCAGCAGCTTAGGGGGGGGGCGCACAGATACGCAGTATTTT. This chain links TRBV13 with TRBJ2-3; D may be TRBD2 (7 bases). V was clipped by 0 bases and J by 1 base, with 8 bases between them. This CDR3 contains 15 residues. The germline gives CDR1 PRHDT, CDR2 FYEKMQ (reference sequence).

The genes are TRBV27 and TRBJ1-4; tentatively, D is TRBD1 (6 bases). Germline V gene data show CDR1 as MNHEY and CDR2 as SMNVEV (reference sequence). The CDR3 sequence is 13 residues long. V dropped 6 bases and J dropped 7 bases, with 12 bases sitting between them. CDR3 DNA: TGTGCCAGCAGCCACAGGGAAGGTGAAAAACTGTTTTTT. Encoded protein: CASSHREGEKLFF.

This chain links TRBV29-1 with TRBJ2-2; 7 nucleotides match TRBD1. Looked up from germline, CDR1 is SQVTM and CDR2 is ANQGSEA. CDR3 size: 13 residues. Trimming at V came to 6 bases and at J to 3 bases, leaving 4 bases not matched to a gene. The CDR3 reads CSVGDRHTGELFF. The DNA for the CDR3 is TGCAGCGTGGGGGACAGACACACCGGGGAGCTGTTTTTT.

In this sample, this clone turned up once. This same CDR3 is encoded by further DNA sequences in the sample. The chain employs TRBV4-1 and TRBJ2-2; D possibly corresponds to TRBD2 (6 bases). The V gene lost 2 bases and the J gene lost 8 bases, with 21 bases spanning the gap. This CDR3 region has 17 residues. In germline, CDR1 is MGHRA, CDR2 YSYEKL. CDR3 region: CASSQNPAGPSVGELFF. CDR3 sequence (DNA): TGCGCCAGCAGCCAAAACCCAGCGGGCCCCTCGGTTGGGGAGCTGTTTTTT.

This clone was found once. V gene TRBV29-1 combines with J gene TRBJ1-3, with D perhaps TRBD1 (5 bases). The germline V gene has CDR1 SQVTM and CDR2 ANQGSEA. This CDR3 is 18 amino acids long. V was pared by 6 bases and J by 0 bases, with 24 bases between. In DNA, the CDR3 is TGCAGCGTCGACATTCGACGGGGCGGGGTGAGCTCTGGAAACACCATATATTTT. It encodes CSVDIRRGGVSSGNTIYF.

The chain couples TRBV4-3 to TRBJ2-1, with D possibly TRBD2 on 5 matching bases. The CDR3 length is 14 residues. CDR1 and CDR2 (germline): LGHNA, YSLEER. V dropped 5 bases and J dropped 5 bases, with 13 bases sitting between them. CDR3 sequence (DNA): TGCGCCAGCAGCACTCGCGGGCAGAACAATGAGCAGTTCTTC. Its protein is CASSTRGQNNEQFF.